Included here is one T cell receptor beta chain sequence, with context. Clones were sequenced by immunoSEQ multiplex PCR, and TCRdb holds only the in-frame ones, with some missing. The sample yields 250,000 to 300,000 clones, 70% to 90% seen once. CDR3 length equals 17 residues. CDR1 is LGHNA and CDR2 is YNFKEQ in the germline V gene. The ends were cut back, 0 bases at V and 1 base at J, with 15 bases in the middle. This record comes from a study of blood T cell repertoires in COVID-19. Sequencing input: peripheral blood. This sequence originates from a man aged 60-69 years who had recovered from COVID-19. This chain connects TRBV4-2 to TRBJ1-1; TRBD1 is a possible D gene (6 bases). The CDR3 nucleotides are TGTGCCAGCAGCCAAGAGATGGCAAAGACAGGGAACACTGAAGCTTTCTTT. Translation: CASSQEMAKTGNTEAFF.